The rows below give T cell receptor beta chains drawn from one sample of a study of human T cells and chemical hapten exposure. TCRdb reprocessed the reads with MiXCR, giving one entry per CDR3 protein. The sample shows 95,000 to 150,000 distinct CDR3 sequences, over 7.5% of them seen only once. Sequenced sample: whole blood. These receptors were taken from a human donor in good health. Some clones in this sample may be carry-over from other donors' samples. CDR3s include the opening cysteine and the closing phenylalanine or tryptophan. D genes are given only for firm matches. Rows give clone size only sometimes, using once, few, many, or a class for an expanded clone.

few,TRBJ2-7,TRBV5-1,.,CASSSGPRNSYEQYF,TGCGCCAGCAGCTCGGGGCCACGCAACTCCTACGAGCAGTACTTC
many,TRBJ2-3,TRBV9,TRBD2,CASTQREGQDTQYF,TGTGCCAGCACGCAGCGGGAGGGCCAAGATACGCAGTATTTT
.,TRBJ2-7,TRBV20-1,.,CSARDPGIYEQYF,TGCAGTGCTCGGGACCCTGGGATCTACGAGCAGTACTTC
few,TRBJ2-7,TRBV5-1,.,CASAPSGTYEQYF,TGCGCCAGCGCTCCATCCGGAACCTACGAGCAGTACTTC
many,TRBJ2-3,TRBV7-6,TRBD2,CASSYGTSGSKTDTQYF,TGTGCCAGCAGCTATGGGACTAGCGGGAGTAAAACAGATACGCAGTATTTT
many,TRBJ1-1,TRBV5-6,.,CASSALGASEAFF,TGTGCCAGCAGTGCGTTGGGCGCCAGTGAAGCTTTCTTT
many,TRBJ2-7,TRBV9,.,CASSVDASLPSYEQYF,TGTGCCAGCAGCGTAGATGCTAGCTTACCCTCCTACGAGCAGTACTTC
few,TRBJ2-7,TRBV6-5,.,CASSYSSSETYEQYF,TGTGCCAGCAGTTACTCGAGTTCGGAGACCTACGAGCAGTACTTC
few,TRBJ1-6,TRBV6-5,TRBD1,CATKGLIQQGSSSYNSPLHF,TGTGCCACCAAGGGATTGATTCAACAGGGGTCGAGCTCCTATAATTCACCCCTCCACTTT
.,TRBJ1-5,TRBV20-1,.,CSALPVTRGRTQPQHF,TGCAGTGCCCTACCCGTAACCCGGGGGAGAACGCAGCCCCAGCATTTT
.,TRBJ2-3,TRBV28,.,CASSQNRAVGTDTQYF,TGTGCCAGCAGCCAAAACAGGGCTGTAGGGACAGATACGCAGTATTTT
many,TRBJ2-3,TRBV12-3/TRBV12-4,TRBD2,CASSPSGDTADTQYF,TGTGCCAGCAGTCCTAGCGGGGATACGGCAGATACGCAGTATTTT
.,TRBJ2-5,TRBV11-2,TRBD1,CASSAEVQGQETQYF,TGTGCCAGCAGCGCAGAAGTACAGGGGCAAGAGACCCAGTACTTC
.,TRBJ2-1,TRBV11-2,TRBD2,CASAGGLAGDEQFF,TGTGCCAGCGCGGGGGGACTAGCGGGAGATGAGCAGTTCTTC
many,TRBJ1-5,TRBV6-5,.,CASSPTGPGQPQHF,TGTGCCAGCAGCCCTACAGGCCCCGGGCAGCCCCAGCATTTT
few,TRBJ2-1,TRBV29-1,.,CSHSWDEQFF,TGCAGCCACTCCTGGGATGAGCAGTTCTTC
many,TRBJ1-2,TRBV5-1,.,CASSRDLQKNYGYTF,TGCGCCAGCAGCCGGGACTTACAAAAAAACTATGGCTACACCTTC
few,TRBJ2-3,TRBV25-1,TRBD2,CASSESGIGRENPPDTQYF,TGTGCCAGCAGTGAATCGGGGATAGGGCGGGAGAATCCTCCAGATACGCAGTATTTT
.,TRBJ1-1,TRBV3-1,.,CASSATGRGTEAFF,TGTGCCAGCAGCGCCACAGGGAGGGGGACTGAAGCTTTCTTT
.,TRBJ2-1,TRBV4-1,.,CASSQGLARYNEQFF,TGCGCCAGCAGCCAAGGGCTAGCGAGATACAATGAGCAGTTCTTC
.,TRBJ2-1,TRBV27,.,CASSLGSLALNEQFF,TGTGCCAGCAGTTTAGGCAGCTTAGCCTTAAATGAGCAGTTCTTC
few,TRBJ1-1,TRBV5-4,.,CASSLDAGMEAFF,TGTGCCAGCAGCTTGGATGCGGGGATGGAGGCTTTCTTT
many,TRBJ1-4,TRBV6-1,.,CASRGTAREKLFF,TGTGCCAGCCGAGGAACCGCGCGTGAAAAACTGTTTTTT
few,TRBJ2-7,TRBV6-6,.,CASSYRQANSYEQYF,TGTGCCAGCAGTTACCGACAGGCCAACTCCTACGAGCAGTACTTC
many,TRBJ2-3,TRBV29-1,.,CSVEGLIGERTDTQYF,TGCAGCGTTGAAGGCCTCATAGGGGAAAGGACAGATACGCAGTATTTT
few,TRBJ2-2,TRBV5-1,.,CASSLMPGNTGELFF,TGCGCCAGCAGCTTGATGCCGGGGAACACCGGGGAGCTGTTTTTT
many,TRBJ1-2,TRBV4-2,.,CASSQERSGVYGYTF,TGTGCCAGCAGCCAGGAACGGAGCGGCGTCTATGGCTACACCTTC